These T cell receptor beta chains were read from a single sample in a study of blood T cell repertoires in COVID-19. Using immunoSEQ multiplex PCR, the repertoire was profiled, and TCRdb retains in-frame clones only, with some absent. The data hold more than 200,000 clones, with 80% to 90% observed a single time. Source material: peripheral blood. Source of these receptors: a woman aged 50 to 65 with acute or convalescent COVID-19. The CDR3 runs from the conserved cysteine through the conserved F or W. A D gene is named only where the DNA matches it firmly. Clone size is given for some rows only: seen once, a few or many times, or a class if the clone is expanded.

TRBD1,TRBJ1-5,TRBV12-5,-,15,CASGLGTGGSQPQHF,TGTGCTAGTGGTTTGGGGACAGGGGGCAGTCAGCCCCAGCATTTT
TRBD1,TRBJ2-7,TRBV4-2,-,13,CASSRDRAYEQYF,TGTGCCAGCAGCCGGGACAGGGCCTACGAGCAGTACTTC
TRBD1,TRBJ1-5,TRBV7-9,-,15,CASSGAGTENQPQHF,TGTGCCAGCAGCGGAGCCGGGACAGAAAATCAGCCCCAGCATTTT
-,TRBJ2-3,TRBV3-1/TRBV3-2,once,16,CASSQGAGSAGDTQYF,TGTGCCAGCAGCCAAGGTGCGGGGTCAGCAGGAGATACGCAGTATTTT
TRBD2,TRBJ2-1,TRBV14,-,17,CASSHAREGSTSYEQFF,TGTGCCAGCAGCCACGCGCGGGAGGGCTCCACCTCGTATGAGCAGTTCTTC
TRBD1,TRBJ1-3,TRBV5-4,once,15,CASSHRQGSGNTIYF,TGTGCCAGCAGCCACCGACAGGGGTCTGGAAACACCATATATTTT
TRBD1,TRBJ1-1,TRBV10-3,once,14,CAISRQGENTEAFF,TGTGCCATCAGCAGACAGGGAGAGAACACTGAAGCTTTCTTT
TRBD2,TRBJ2-5,TRBV27,-,16,CASRQLAGERGETQYF,TGTGCCAGCAGGCAACTAGCGGGAGAACGGGGAGAGACCCAGTACTTC
TRBD2,TRBJ2-7,TRBV7-2,once,12,CASSSSGGEQYF,TGTGCCAGCAGCTCCAGCGGGGGGGAGCAGTACTTC
TRBD1,TRBJ1-1,TRBV19,-,16,CASSPLRGRGSTEAFF,TGTGCCAGCAGCCCCCTCAGGGGGCGCGGGTCGACTGAAGCTTTCTTT
-,TRBJ2-5,TRBV6-2/TRBV6-3,-,14,CASSQFSAGETQYF,TGTGCCAGCAGTCAATTTAGCGCGGGGGAGACCCAGTACTTC
TRBD1,TRBJ2-5,TRBV19,-,15,CASSPWTGLQETQYF,TGTGCCAGTAGTCCCTGGACAGGGCTCCAAGAGACCCAGTACTTC
TRBD1,TRBJ1-4,TRBV5-1,-,16,CASSLAGQESNEKLFF,TGCGCCAGCAGCTTGGCTGGACAGGAGTCAAATGAAAAACTGTTTTTT
-,TRBJ2-5,TRBV20-1,-,13,CSASPQGPETQYF,TGCAGTGCTAGTCCCCAGGGTCCAGAGACCCAGTACTTC
-,TRBJ2-6,TRBV2,-,16,CASRETGSSGANVLTF,TGTGCCAGCAGAGAGACAGGATCCTCTGGGGCCAACGTCCTGACTTTC
-,TRBJ2-3,TRBV4-3,-,15,CASSQDRRSTDTQYF,TGCGCCAGCAGCCAAGATAGGAGGTCCACAGATACGCAGTATTTT
-,TRBJ2-3,TRBV10-3,-,17,CAISESKWPERTDTQYF,TGTGCCATCAGTGAATCGAAATGGCCAGAGAGGACAGATACGCAGTATTTT
-,TRBJ2-2,TRBV4-1,-,14,CASSQGQNTGELFF,TGCGCCAGCAGTCAGGGACAGAACACCGGGGAGCTGTTTTTT
-,TRBJ2-1,TRBV7-2,-,15,CASSLARERFNEQFF,TGTGCCAGCAGCTTAGCTCGGGAGCGGTTCAATGAGCAGTTCTTC
TRBD2,TRBJ2-3,TRBV19,-,16,CASSFIPGLAGDTQYF,TGTGCCAGTAGTTTCATACCGGGACTAGCGGGGGATACGCAGTATTTT
-,TRBJ2-1,TRBV7-2,-,14,CASINPSSYNEQFF,TGTGCCAGCATCAACCCGAGCTCCTACAATGAGCAGTTCTTC
TRBD1,TRBJ1-6,TRBV19,-,14,CASSTGTGGSPLHF,TGTGCCAGTAGTACCGGGACAGGAGGTTCACCCCTCCACTTT
TRBD1,TRBJ1-1,TRBV6-5,-,11,CASRDRGEAFF,TGTGCCAGCAGAGACAGGGGAGAAGCTTTCTTT
-,TRBJ2-7,TRBV6-1,-,14,CASSDLKGFYEQYF,TGTGCCAGCAGTGACCTGAAGGGGTTCTACGAGCAGTACTTC